A single TCR beta chain is shown here with its context. This entry belongs to a study of blood T cell repertoires in COVID-19. Study details: Nucleic acid was either cDNA or gDNA, and it came from T cells, B-cell-depleted T cells, or PBMCs.

Assay used: immunoSEQ multiplex PCR; TCRdb lists only in-frame clones, some missing. The sample contains about 320,000 clones, roughly 89% of which appear only once. Individuals drawn from 24 US areas were about 18 to 90 years old. Resolution of symptoms, clearance, or two negative PCRs was present in recovered Cohort 3 donors. The CDR3 sequence is 12 residues long. Germline loops: CDR1 SNHLY, CDR2 FYNNEI. The V end lost 9 bases, the J end lost 4 bases, and 12 bases lay between the germline ends. Material: PBMCs or T cells enriched from blood (not recorded which). The TCR originated in a man aged 55 to 70 who had recovered from COVID-19. The chain recombines TRBV2 with TRBJ1-2; TRBD1 might be the D (6 bases). The CDR3 DNA sequence: TGTGCCAGTCTTCAGGACAGCTATGGCTACACCTTC. Protein: CASLQDSYGYTF.